This TCR beta chain was identified during a study of blood T cell repertoires in COVID-19. The overall study: Whether acute or convalescent, the COVID-19 samples came from the United States, Italy and Spain. In each case, the material was cDNA or gDNA derived from T cells, B-cell-depleted T cells, or PBMCs.

The study assigned cohorts using participant-reported clinical history. Recovered Cohort 3 donors showed two negative PCRs, clearance, or symptom resolution. The V and J ends lost 0 bases and 1 base respectively, with 13 bases between them. This CDR3 comprises 16 residues. The V gene's germline CDR1 is LGHDT and CDR2 YNNKEL (reference sequence). Sequenced by immunoSEQ multiplex PCR; TCRdb stores in-frame clones only, minus some. The sample lists roughly 300,000 clones; around 90% were seen once. The TCR sequence derives from a woman in her twenties or thirties who had recovered from COVID-19. V usage is TRBV3-1 (or the pseudogene TRBV3-2) and J usage is TRBJ2-7, with D possibly matching TRBD1 (5 bases). The sequencing input was PBMCs or T cells enriched from blood (not recorded which). CDR3 protein: CASSQEGRARSYEQYF. DNA of the CDR3: TGTGCCAGCAGCCAAGAAGGCAGGGCAAGGTCCTACGAGCAGTACTTC.